One T cell receptor beta chain is described in this entry. This clone was observed a few times. The antigen it recognizes is unknown. No per-base quality is available; no much larger clone lies one base away. The junction carries 10 bases between V and J, which are trimmed by 2 bases and 0 bases respectively. CDR1 and CDR2 (KGHSH, LQKENI) derive from the germline V gene. The CDR3 sequence holds 15 residues, the cysteine and phenylalanine included. Of the read, only the CDR3 DNA is kept; its 45 bases are in frame from base 1. The CDR3 regions of human TCRbeta chains were analyzed by immunosequencing. In the paper's pipeline: Repertoire TCRs were matched against a reference library of SARS-CoV-2-specific TCRs generated with the MIRA antigen-specificity platform. Breadth meant the fraction of unique TCRs that were SARS-CoV-2-associated, whereas depth meant the fraction of total T cells that were SARS-CoV-2-associated. Each spike-specific TCR was assigned to its reactive spike region and to a CD4 or CD8 class using the MIRA data. Log10-transformed breadth and depth values were compared by one-way ANOVA with Sidak's multiple comparisons tests. The source is immuneACCESS, and TCRdb retained only in-frame sequences with V and J called. Part of the clones is not carried over; for the studies checked, unresolved V genes explain less than half of this, and the remainder is unexplained. The V and J calls and the clone size are those of that table, but D and trimming were determined from the DNA. The sample has under 150,000 clones on record, about 91% of them singletons. The top ten clones comprise roughly 16% of the sample.

The data derive from a study of T cell responses to AZD1222 COVID-19 vaccine (dated by TCRdb to the early 2020s). For the study in its entirety: AZD1222 recipients given second doses at about 4 weeks or at about 12 weeks were pooled, since spike-specific TCR depth and breadth were not found to differ between the two schedules. A total of over 230 trial participants underwent TCR sequencing, of whom 207 had received two doses of AZD1222 and roughly 26 had received two doses of the MenACWY control vaccine. Enrollment into the trials was organized by age into subgroups of 18-55, 56-69 and 70-plus years, and those subgroups contained roughly 140, 27 and 60 TCR-sequenced participants, respectively.

Overall results and qualifications from the work: After two AZD1222 doses, both the breadth and the depth of spike-specific TCRs were significantly higher than at day 0 and than in MenACWY recipients. The 56-69-year group was small, and its depth increase did not reach significance, likely because of low power. CD4 TCRs associated with the vaccine covered the entire spike protein, and the dominant responses were in regions 160-218 and 743-854. Because no samples from the day 14 peak response were available, repertoires could be characterized only after the peak T cell response. Conclusions about previously exposed vaccinees were limited because only a handful of AZD1222 recipients were SARS-CoV-2 seropositive at baseline. Reportedly, close to half of the unique spike-specific TCRs recognized epitopes lying outside the regions that are mutated in the B.1.351 and B.1.1.7 variants. Participants were mostly white British and included more females than males, and it was suggested by the authors that clonal diversity may have been underestimated.

The time point label corresponds to: baseline before first vaccination. Vaccinee samples were obtained from the UK trials COV001 and COV002, which included a single-blind randomized controlled phase 2/3 trial of AZD1222 (ChAdOx1 nCoV-19) in healthy adults. For TCRbeta chain sequencing, PBMC samples were collected from trial participants at day 0 and at day 28 after the second dose. In this chain, TRBV18 is recombined with TRBJ1-2, with the identity of the D gene unclear. The receptor comes from an adult in good health. Specimen: peripheral blood, collected on day 0 of AZD1222 vaccination. The CDR3 sequence is CASSPSVQANYGYTF. The nucleotide sequence is TGTGCCAGCTCACCATCCGTTCAAGCTAACTATGGCTACACCTTC.